This T cell receptor (beta chain) stems from a study of graft-versus-host responses after intestinal transplantation. For this clone: Antigen unknown.

Repertoires were generated with immunoSEQ multiplex PCR, while TCRdb's copy carries only in-frame clones and drops some. The data contain 75,000 to 90,000 clones, roughly nine tenths of them singletons. The CDR3 contains 16 residues. The J segment lost 7 bases and the V segment lost 0 bases, leaving 12 bases of the junction unmatched. Germline lookup yields CDR1 SGHRS and CDR2 YFSETQ. This sequence originates from a human donor who received an intestinal transplant. The source material was unstimulated CD4+ T cells sorted from spleen or lymph node cells, sampled before intestinal transplant. V and J are TRBV5-1 and TRBJ1-1, with 7 positions matching TRBD1. DNA for the CDR3: TGCGCCAGCAGCTTGGAGGGAGACAGGGCGGGCGGTGAAGCTTTCTTT. Residues: CASSLEGDRAGGEAFF.